The 21 T cell receptor beta chains below were found in one sample sequenced in a study of T cell responses to AZD1222 COVID-19 vaccine. Produced via immunoSEQ multiplex PCR; TCRdb's table is partial and in-frame only. The sample consists of 15,000 to 17,000 clones, about 87% of them appearing once. The sequencing used peripheral blood, collected 28 days after the second AZD1222 dose. The source of these receptors is an adult who received the AZD1222 COVID-19 vaccine.

The CDR3 DNA follows: TGTGCCAGCAGTTACACCGGGGGACGGAATGAGCAGTTCTTC. Its translation: CASSYTGGRNEQFF. This chain joins TRBV6-5 and TRBJ2-1; maybe TRBD2 (6 bases). The V gene's germline CDR1 is MNHEY and CDR2 SVGAGI. The CDR3 extends over 14 amino acids. The V gene lost 2 bases and the J gene lost 7 bases, with 12 bases spanning the gap.

The CDR3 loop is CASSPNEGKGIQYF. The CDR3 DNA is TGTGCCAGCAGCCCAAACGAGGGGAAGGGCATTCAGTACTTC. The chain has TRBV7-3 and TRBJ2-4, with D possibly being TRBD1 or TRBD2 (5 bases each). The CDR3 sequence is 14 residues long. Trimming shortened V by 5 bases and J by 9 bases, and 17 bases separated the two germline ends. Germline V CDR1 and CDR2: SGHTA, FQGTGA.

This clone showed up just a few times. The chain employs TRBV18 and TRBJ1-1, with 11 bases lining up with TRBD1. With 3 bases clipped from V and 11 bases from J, the junction kept 2 bases outside the gene matches. Per the germline V gene, CDR1 is KGHSH and CDR2 is LQKENI. The length of the CDR3 is 12 residues. CDR3 region: CASSPGQGDAFF. CDR3 sequence (DNA): TGTGCCAGCTCACCGGGACAGGGGGACGCTTTCTTT.

The chain recombines TRBV6-4 with TRBJ2-3; no clear D gene. CDR1 and CDR2 from the germline V gene are MRHNA and SNTAGT. The V end lost 7 bases, the J end lost 2 bases, and 13 bases lay between the germline ends. The CDR3 has 14 residues. The CDR3 bases are TGTGCCAGCACCTCAACTTCGTTCACAGATACGCAGTATTTT. Translated: CASTSTSFTDTQYF.

V is TRBV9 and J is TRBJ2-7; 10 nucleotides match TRBD1. J was trimmed by 3 bases and V by 0 bases; bases with no gene match: 6. This CDR3 is built from 16 residues. The germline V gene encodes CDR1 SGDLS and CDR2 YYNGEE. CDR3 coding DNA: TGTGCCAGCAGCGTAGCAGGGGACAGGGGATACTACGAGCAGTACTTC. Protein product: CASSVAGDRGYYEQYF.

The chain uses TRBV12-3 or TRBV12-4 and TRBJ2-5, with TRBD1 as a possible D gene (6 bases). The CDR3 has 13 amino acids. V was shortened by 6 bases and J by 2 bases, with 10 bases between the two germline ends. CDR3 in DNA: TGTGCCAGCAGGGGGACATTTCAAGAGACCCAGTACTTC. Translated, it gives CASRGTFQETQYF.

The chain combines TRBV7-2 with TRBJ2-3; D unclear. This CDR3 has 13 residues. V lost 2 bases to trimming and J lost 6 bases, with 9 bases between them. CDR1 SGHTA and CDR2 FQGNSA come from the germline V gene. CDR3: CASSLQSVDTQYF. CDR3 coding DNA: TGTGCCAGCAGCTTACAGTCGGTGGATACGCAGTATTTT.

The chain uses TRBV7-9 and TRBJ2-7, with D uncertain. Germline CDR1 and CDR2: SEHNR and FQNEAQ (reference sequence). V gave up 0 bases and J gave up 4 bases, with 7 bases separating them. The CDR3 runs 13 residues. The CDR3 loop reads CASSLAVNYEQYF. CDR3 coding DNA: TGTGCCAGCAGCTTAGCGGTGAATTACGAGCAGTACTTC.

The J gene is TRBJ1-2, the V gene TRBV19, with a weak D call TRBD1 (5 bases). The CDR3 spans 16 residues. Per germline, CDR1 LNHDA and CDR2 SQIVND (reference sequence). V lost 7 bases to trimming and J lost 5 bases, with 23 bases between them. CDR3 residues: CASNYPRRGLPYGYTF. The DNA of the CDR3 is TGTGCCAGTAATTACCCGCGACGGGGACTGCCGTATGGCTACACCTTC.

The chain is built from TRBV9 and TRBJ2-2; 9 bases match TRBD2. V lost 5 bases to trimming and J lost 5 bases; unmatched junction nucleotides: 4. CDR3 length equals 14 residues. In germline, CDR1 is SGDLS, CDR2 YYNGEE. The CDR3 protein is CASRAGGQTGELFF. The CDR3 nucleotides read TGTGCCAGCAGGGCGGGAGGGCAAACCGGGGAGCTGTTTTTT.

For this clone: The junction departs from the called germline gene at one end, perhaps through a read error. The same CDR3 is also encoded by other DNA sequences in this sample. This chain connects TRBV30 to TRBJ2-2; D could derive from TRBD1 or TRBD2 (5 bases each). Germline V gene data show CDR1 as GTSNPN and CDR2 as SVGIG (reference sequence). CDR3 size: 14 residues. This chain's CDR3 is CAWTPGTNTGELFF. The DNA of the CDR3 is TGTGCCTGGACCCCAGGGACGAACACCGGGGAACTGTTTTTT.

V gene TRBV12-3 or TRBV12-4 combines with J gene TRBJ2-1; tentative D call: TRBD1 (6 bases). CDR3 length: 12 residues. V lost 3 bases and J lost 7, with 7 bases in between. The CDR3 region has the DNA TGTGCCAGCAGTTTCCAGGGGAATGAGCAGTTCTTC. Residues: CASSFQGNEQFF.

The chain couples TRBV5-1 to TRBJ2-2; D is ambiguous. The germline gives CDR1 SGHRS, CDR2 YFSETQ. Between the trimmed V and J ends, which lost 1 base and 0 bases, there was a span of 7 bases. This CDR3 contains 15 residues. CDR3 sequence (DNA): TGCGCCAGCAGCTTGACAGCCTCGAACACCGGGGAGCTGTTTTTT. Translating gives CASSLTASNTGELFF.

This rearrangement joins TRBV19 to TRBJ2-7; no reliable D call. V was pared by 0 bases and J by 5 bases, with 8 bases between. This CDR3 is 13 amino acids long. Germline lookup yields CDR1 LNHDA and CDR2 SQIVND (reference sequence). CDR3 amino acids: CASSIDRADEQYF. The CDR3 DNA reads TGTGCCAGTAGTATAGATAGGGCCGACGAGCAGTACTTC.

This sequence joins TRBV19 and TRBJ1-5, with TRBD1 as a possible D gene (6 bases). Trimming removed 7 bases from V and 2 bases from J, with 27 bases in between. Per germline, CDR1 LNHDA and CDR2 SQIVND (reference sequence). The CDR3 consists of 19 residues. The CDR3 here is CASNWGAGELVEGNQPQHF. The CDR3 nucleotides are TGTGCCAGTAATTGGGGGGCCGGGGAATTGGTCGAGGGCAATCAGCCCCAGCATTTT.

This chain connects TRBV29-1 to TRBJ2-1; D is unclear. Trimming cost V 5 bases and J 4 bases, with 15 bases left between them. There are 14 residues in the CDR3. The germline gives CDR1 SQVTM, CDR2 ANQGSEA. The CDR3 DNA reads TGCAGCGTTCTTGTTCAGCCACCTTACAATGAGCAGTTCTTC. Translated: CSVLVQPPYNEQFF.

The chain carries TRBV11-2 and TRBJ2-7; D gene unclear. V dropped 5 bases and J dropped 1 base, with 6 bases sitting between them. CDR3 length equals 12 residues. The germline V gene has CDR1 SGHAT and CDR2 FQNNGV. The CDR3 bases are TGTGCCAGCAGCCTGGTTTCCTACGAGCAGTACTTC. Protein: CASSLVSYEQYF.

The chain recombines TRBV4-1 with TRBJ1-1, with 9 nucleotides matching TRBD1. V was pared by 2 bases and J by 6 bases, with 7 bases of the junction left unmatched. CDR1 is MGHRA and CDR2 is YSYEKL in the germline V gene. The CDR3 has 15 residues. CDR3 sequence (DNA): TGCGCCAGCAGCCAATACCGGGACAGGGACGCTGAAGCTTTCTTT. This sequence encodes CASSQYRDRDAEAFF.

This clone has more than one count but fewer than ten. In nucleotides, the CDR3 is TGCGCCAGCAGCCAGGAACGGAGGGATAATCCGTTCTTC. It yields the protein CASSQERRDNPFF. The chain has TRBV4-1 and TRBJ2-1; D is perhaps TRBD2 (6 bases). Trimming shortened V by 3 bases and J by 15 bases, and 18 bases separated the two germline ends. CDR3 length equals 13 residues. Germline loops: CDR1 MGHRA, CDR2 YSYEKL.

The chain couples TRBV19 to TRBJ1-4; 8 bases map to TRBD1. Germline loops: CDR1 LNHDA, CDR2 SQIVND (reference sequence). The CDR3 has 13 residues. Trimming cost V 9 bases and J 7 bases; bases outside gene matches: 7. CDR3 DNA: TGTGCCAGCTGGGCAGGGGGCCTTGAAAAACTGTTTTTT. Its translation: CASWAGGLEKLFF.

This chain joins TRBV7-2 and TRBJ2-7; D is possibly TRBD1 (5 bases). Trimming pared 5 bases from V and 0 bases from J, leaving 14 bases between. The CDR3 totals 15 residues. Germline lookup yields CDR1 SGHTA and CDR2 FQGNSA. The chain's CDR3 is CASSIQGESSYEQYF. The CDR3 DNA reads as TGTGCCAGCAGCATTCAGGGTGAGAGCTCCTACGAGCAGTACTTC.